These 24 T cell receptor beta chains originate from one sample sequenced in a study of T-cell reconstitution after alpha-beta-depleted transplantation in children. The TCRbeta library incorporated unique molecular identifiers. In TCRdb, the PCR reads were re-called with MiXCR into one record per CDR3 protein. Of a few hundred thousand distinct CDR3 sequences listed, 10% to 15% are singletons. The sample here was PBMCs, mostly from graft donor cells, taken 360 days after TCRalphabeta/CD19-depleted stem cell transplant. The receptors derive from a male patient under 18 who had a stem cell transplant for acute myeloid leukemia, so the T cells may come from the graft donor.

This clonotype was observed a handful of times. The chain couples TRBV12-3 or TRBV12-4 to TRBJ1-2; D is ambiguous. V lost 1 base to trimming and J lost 3 bases, with 15 bases between them. The CDR3 runs to 16 residues. The chain's CDR3 is CASSLGRGPEDYGYTF. CDR3 coding DNA: TGTGCCAGCAGTTTAGGCCGAGGCCCCGAGGACTATGGCTACACCTTC.

V and J are TRBV20-1 and TRBJ2-7; 12 nucleotides agree with TRBD1. Germline-derived CDR1 and CDR2 are DFQATT and SNEGSKA (reference sequence). After removal of 6 bases from V and 4 bases from J, the junction contained 19 bases not matched to a gene. CDR3 length equals 18 residues. The CDR3 coding sequence is TGCAGTGCGGATCCGGGACAGGGGGCGACCCTCAAAATTTACGAGCAGTACTTC. Protein sequence: CSADPGQGATLKIYEQYF.

The chain carries TRBV30 and TRBJ1-1, with D hard to call. The V gene lost 3 bases and the J gene lost 6 bases, with 5 bases spanning the gap. Germline loops: CDR1 GTSNPN, CDR2 SVGIG (reference sequence). The length of the CDR3 is 10 residues. DNA for the CDR3: TGTGCCTGGAGGCATCCTGAAGCTTTCTTT. Translation: CAWRHPEAFF.

This clonotype was picked up a small number of times. This chain links TRBV5-1 with TRBJ2-3, with no clear D. Trimming took off 7 bases at V and 0 bases at J, with 12 bases between the two ends. Germline CDR1 SGHRS, CDR2 YFSETQ. This CDR3 comprises 14 residues. The CDR3 loop is CASGHPGSTDTQYF. Here the CDR3 DNA reads TGCGCCAGCGGCCACCCAGGCAGCACAGATACGCAGTATTTT.

Many counts were recorded for this clonotype. This chain links TRBV20-1 with TRBJ2-2; 11 bases are shared with TRBD2. V lost 6 bases, J lost 1 base, and 13 bases stayed unmatched. This CDR3 comprises 18 residues. Germline values: CDR1 DFQATT, CDR2 SNEGSKA (reference sequence). Here the CDR3 reads CSALGTSGGSLNTGELFF. The CDR3 coding sequence is TGCAGTGCCCTCGGGACTAGCGGAGGGTCCCTGAACACCGGGGAGCTGTTTTTT.

The J gene is TRBJ2-2, the V gene TRBV2, with a weak D call TRBD2 (6 bases). Germline V gene lookup returns CDR1 SNHLY and CDR2 FYNNEI. Trimming removed 2 bases at V and 1 base at J, with 11 bases between. The CDR3 has 16 residues. CDR3 bases: TGTGCCAGCAGTGAACCCGGGAGCCTGAACACCGGGGAGCTGTTTTTT. This encodes CASSEPGSLNTGELFF.

This clonotype has ten or more counts. The chain is built from TRBV21-1 and TRBJ2-7; the table assigns TRBD1, which was not confirmed against the DNA. TRBV21-1 has pseudogene status. The CDR3 extends over 14 amino acids. The CDR3 reads CASSKGDRGYEQYF. In nucleotides, the CDR3 is TGTGCCAGCAGCAAAGGGGACAGGGGCTACGAGCAGTACTTC.

The rearrangement joins TRBV30 to TRBJ2-1; D is tentatively TRBD1 or TRBD2 (5 bases each). The CDR3 has 13 amino acids. The V gene lost 3 bases and the J gene lost 3 bases, with 9 bases spanning the gap. Germline V gene data show CDR1 as GTSNPN and CDR2 as SVGIG (reference sequence). The CDR3 region is CAWRGDDYNEQFF. As DNA, the CDR3 is TGTGCCTGGAGGGGGGACGACTACAATGAGCAGTTCTTC.

This clonotype was picked up a small number of times. The chain couples TRBV5-1 to TRBJ2-6, with 11 positions matching TRBD1. Germline loops: CDR1 SGHRS, CDR2 YFSETQ. J gave up 1 base and V 3 bases, and 9 bases lay outside the gene matches. The CDR3 length is 19 residues. DNA for the CDR3: TGCGCCAGCAGCTACCTAGGACAGGGGGCTTTATCTGGGGCCAACGTCCTGACTTTC. Translation: CASSYLGQGALSGANVLTF.

This clonotype has a count of ten or more. The chain combines TRBV28 with TRBJ1-1, with 7 bases aligning to TRBD1. Trimming removed 8 bases from V and 4 bases from J; junction bases left unmatched: 10. The CDR3 sequence is 14 residues long. The germline V gene encodes CDR1 MDHEN and CDR2 SYDVKM. CDR3 coding DNA: TGTGCCAGCGGAAATCCGGGACAGTCCACTGAAGCTTTCTTT. This translates into CASGNPGQSTEAFF.

The CDR3 region is CASSKISVVLVEQYF. The CDR3 nucleotides read TGTGCCAGCAGTAAGATTAGCGTCGTCTTGGTCGAGCAGTACTTC. The chain joins TRBV6-2 or TRBV6-3 to TRBJ2-7; tentative D call: TRBD2 (5 bases). The CDR3 has 15 amino acids. V gave up 5 bases and J gave up 6 bases, with 20 bases separating them. Germline CDR1 is MNHEY and CDR2 is SVGEGT.

A single count supports this clonotype. One base away lies a much larger clone, so this may be a sequencing read error. The chain employs TRBV14 and TRBJ2-1; the D is unclear. Per germline, CDR1 SGHDN and CDR2 FVKESK. The CDR3 is 13 amino acids. The CDR3 DNA reads TGTGCCAGCAGCCAATATCGGCTAAATGGGCAGTTCTTC. Its protein is CASSQYRLNGQFF.

In this sample, this clonotype turned up many times. The V gene is TRBV20-1, the J gene TRBJ2-7, with D maybe TRBD2 (5 bases). The germline gives CDR1 DFQATT, CDR2 SNEGSKA (reference sequence). V dropped 5 bases and J dropped 6 bases, with 20 bases sitting between them. The CDR3 is made up of 14 amino acids. The CDR3 here is CSAVRLSGYGEQYF. The CDR3 DNA follows: TGCAGTGCTGTTCGCCTAAGCGGCTACGGCGAGCAGTACTTC.

The chain recombines TRBV7-2 with TRBJ2-3, with 8 bases matching TRBD1. The junction had 7 bases not matched to a gene; V was cut back by 5 bases and J by 6 bases. Germline V gene lookup returns CDR1 SGHTA and CDR2 FQGNSA. The CDR3 has 14 amino acids. The CDR3 region has the DNA TGTGCCAGCAGCGCCGGGACAGGAAGGGATACGCAGTATTTT. Its translation: CASSAGTGRDTQYF.

This clonotype has a handful of counts. This sequence joins TRBV5-1 and TRBJ2-3; 15 nucleotides match TRBD2. The germline V gene encodes CDR1 SGHRS and CDR2 YFSETQ. The CDR3 is made up of 17 amino acids. With V trimmed by 5 bases and J by 7 bases, 11 bases remained unmatched. The DNA for the CDR3 is TGCGCCAGCAGGGCGACAGGACTAGCGGGAGGGCCTCATACGCAGTATTTT. As protein: CASRATGLAGGPHTQYF.

This clonotype was seen only a few times. The chain uses TRBV5-1 and TRBJ2-1; D ambiguous. Germline V CDR1 and CDR2: SGHRS, YFSETQ. CDR3 length: 15 amino acids. V lost 0 bases and J lost 4, with 11 bases in between. The DNA of the CDR3 is TGCGCCAGCAGCTTGGTATCAGTCCCTTACAATGAGCAGTTCTTC. Its translation is CASSLVSVPYNEQFF.

This clonotype has only a few counts. The chain links TRBV29-1 to TRBJ2-7, with TRBD2 identical over 10 bases. The CDR3 consists of 16 residues. Germline V lookup: CDR1 SQVTM, CDR2 ANQGSEA. The trim removed 5 bases at V and 5 bases at J, leaving 15 bases unmatched. This CDR3 is CSVLPSGRASTHEQYF. In nucleotides, the CDR3 is TGCAGCGTTCTTCCCAGCGGGAGGGCTTCGACCCACGAGCAGTACTTC.

The sample holds a few counts of this clonotype. V is TRBV4-2 and J is TRBJ2-1, with 8 bases aligning to TRBD2. In germline, CDR1 is LGHNA, CDR2 YNFKEQ. This CDR3 spans 16 amino acids. The junction had 8 bases not matched to a gene; V was cut back by 3 bases and J by 4 bases. CDR3 in amino acids: CASSHEPGLVYNEQFF. CDR3 in DNA: TGTGCCAGCAGCCATGAACCGGGACTAGTTTACAATGAGCAGTTCTTC.

This clonotype has just a few counts. V usage is TRBV25-1 and J usage is TRBJ1-6; 8 bases are a match to TRBD1. This CDR3 comprises 18 residues. The ends lost 1 base at V and 3 bases at J; junction bases unmatched: 8. Germline values: CDR1 MGHDK, CDR2 SYGVNS. CDR3 region: CASSEWAGGIDYNSPLHF. In nucleotides, the CDR3 is TGTGCCAGCAGTGAATGGGCAGGGGGCATAGACTATAATTCACCCCTCCACTTT.

At least ten counts were recorded for this clonotype. The rearrangement links TRBV6-5 to TRBJ1-1, with D perhaps TRBD1 (5 bases). CDR1 and CDR2 (germline): MNHEY, SVGAGI. This CDR3 is built from 11 residues. Trimming shortened V by 7 bases and J by 10 bases, and 13 bases separated the two germline ends. In DNA, the CDR3 is TGTGCCAGCATCTCGGGGGGAGTAGCTTTCTTT. Translation gives CASISGGVAFF.

The V gene is TRBV18, the J gene TRBJ2-6; D possibly matches TRBD1 or TRBD2 (6 bases each). This CDR3 comprises 19 residues. The ends were cut back, 5 bases at V and 0 bases at J, with 20 bases in the middle. CDR1 and CDR2 from the germline V gene are KGHSH and LQKENI. CDR3 loop: CASSVIGGKSTSGANVLTF. CDR3 DNA: TGTGCCAGCTCAGTCATAGGGGGGAAGTCTACCTCTGGGGCCAACGTCCTGACTTTC.

This clonotype occurred many times. The gene calls are TRBV6-1 and TRBJ1-1; D might be TRBD1 (5 bases). Germline CDR1 reads MNHNS; CDR2 reads SASEGT. This CDR3 has 16 amino acids. The V and J ends lost 5 bases and 0 bases respectively, with 16 bases between them. In nucleotides, the CDR3 is TGTGCCAGCAGTACCCTTAGGGGATCCATGAACACTGAAGCTTTCTTT. Protein product: CASSTLRGSMNTEAFF.

The chain links TRBV20-1 to TRBJ2-5; 8 bases align to TRBD1. CDR3 length: 13 amino acids. Looked up from germline, CDR1 is DFQATT and CDR2 is SNEGSKA (reference sequence). The CDR3 DNA reads as TGCAGCGACCGAGGACAGGGAAGGGAGACCCAGTACTTC. It yields the protein CSDRGQGRETQYF.

This clonotype was found many times. The chain carries TRBV25-1 and TRBJ2-3; D may be TRBD1 (6 bases). The CDR3 consists of 15 residues. CDR1 is MGHDK and CDR2 is SYGVNS in the germline V gene. Trimming shortened V by 4 bases and J by 2 bases, and 13 bases separated the two germline ends. The CDR3 region is CASSGTGFFTDTQYF. The CDR3, as DNA: TGTGCCAGCAGTGGAACAGGGTTCTTCACAGATACGCAGTATTTT.